This T cell receptor beta chain was identified in a study of Tregs in tolerant kidney transplant recipients. Study observations and caveats: No direct test of biological reproducibility was done here. In tolerant patients, donor-specific Tregs outgrew total Tregs, suggesting antigen-driven expansion.

The V gene lost 3 bases and the J gene lost 1 base, with 10 bases spanning the gap. The CDR3 is made up of 14 amino acids. Looked up from germline, CDR1 is MDHEN and CDR2 is SYDVKM. The nonmyeloablative bone marrow transplants came from related graft donors, with transient mixed chimerism. Thawed PBMCs were FACS-sorted into unstimulated CD4+CD25+CD127- regulatory T cells, CD4+CD25- non-regulatory cells, CD4 and CD8 cells. Regarding this clone: Its antigen remains unknown.

TCRdb's copy holds only in-frame clones and misses some; the assay was immunoSEQ multiplex PCR. Here the sample spans 40,000 to 50,000 clones, about 92% being singletons. This TCR derives from a human patient who received a combined kidney and bone marrow transplant. Some T cells may have come from the graft donor. The chain couples TRBV28 to TRBJ2-7; D is undetermined. Material: CD8+ T cells from blood (PBMCs), obtained 12 months after the transplant. The CDR3 sequence: CASSFRLLSYEQYF. The CDR3 DNA reads TGTGCCAGCAGTTTCCGACTGCTATCCTACGAGCAGTACTTC.